This T cell receptor beta chain is drawn from a study of immune evolution from preneoplasia to lung adenocarcinoma. About this clone itself: Its specificity is unknown.

TCRdb's table, derived via immunoSEQ multiplex PCR, lists solely in-frame clones and lacks some. Of about 7,400 clones listed, 79% were seen once; the top ten hold around 8.8%. Per germline, CDR1 MNHEY and CDR2 SMNVEV (reference sequence). The CDR3 runs to 14 residues. V shed 0 bases and J 8 bases; nucleotides not matched to a gene: 2. Study-wide results and caveats: Compared with EGFR-mutant or double wild-type lesions, KRAS-mutant nodules were more clonal.

Sample: FFPE minimally invasive lung adenocarcinoma tissue. This chain uses TRBV27 with TRBJ1-4; the match to TRBD1 covers 8 bases. This clonotype was sampled from a person aged 65 to 79 with lung adenocarcinoma. CDR3: CASSLSPGGEKLFF. CDR3 sequence (DNA): TGTGCCAGCAGTTTATCCCCAGGGGGCGAAAAACTGTTTTTT.